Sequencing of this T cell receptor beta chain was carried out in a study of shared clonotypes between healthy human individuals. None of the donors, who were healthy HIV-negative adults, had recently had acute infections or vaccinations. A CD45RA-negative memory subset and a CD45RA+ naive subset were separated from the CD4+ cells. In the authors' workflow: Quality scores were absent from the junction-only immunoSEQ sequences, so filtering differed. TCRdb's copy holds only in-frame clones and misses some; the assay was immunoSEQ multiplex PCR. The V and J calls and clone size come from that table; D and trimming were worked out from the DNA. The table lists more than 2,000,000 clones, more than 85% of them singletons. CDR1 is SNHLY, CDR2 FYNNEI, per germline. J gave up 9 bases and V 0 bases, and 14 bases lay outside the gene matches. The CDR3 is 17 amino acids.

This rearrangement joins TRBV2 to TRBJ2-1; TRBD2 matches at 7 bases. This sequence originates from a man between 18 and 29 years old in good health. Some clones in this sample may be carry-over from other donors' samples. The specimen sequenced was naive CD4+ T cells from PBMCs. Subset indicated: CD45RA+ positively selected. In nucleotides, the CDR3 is TGTGCCAGCAGTGAAGCGCTTCCGAGGGAGGGCCTTGGTGAGCAGTTCTTC. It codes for CASSEALPREGLGEQFF.